This T cell receptor (beta chain) is drawn from a study of blood T cell repertoires in COVID-19. About the research overall: The cDNA or gDNA used as material had been derived from T cells, B-cell-depleted T cells, or PBMCs.

A single count supports this clone. Data came from immunoSEQ multiplex PCR; TCRdb stores just in-frame clones and leaves some out. The sample includes around 140,000 clones, about 74% of them seen just once. This CDR3 is 19 amino acids long. Germline V gives CDR1 SGHTA, CDR2 FQGNSA. V dropped 4 bases and J dropped 1; count of bases not matched to a gene: 13. J is TRBJ1-1 and V is TRBV7-2, with 12 bases fitting TRBD1. The TCR sequence derives from a man in his forties or fifties with acute or convalescent COVID-19. What was sequenced was peripheral blood. CDR3 sequence: CASSYRTGTGGMKNTEAFF. The CDR3 coding sequence is TGTGCCAGCAGCTATAGAACCGGGACAGGGGGCATGAAGAACACTGAAGCTTTCTTT.